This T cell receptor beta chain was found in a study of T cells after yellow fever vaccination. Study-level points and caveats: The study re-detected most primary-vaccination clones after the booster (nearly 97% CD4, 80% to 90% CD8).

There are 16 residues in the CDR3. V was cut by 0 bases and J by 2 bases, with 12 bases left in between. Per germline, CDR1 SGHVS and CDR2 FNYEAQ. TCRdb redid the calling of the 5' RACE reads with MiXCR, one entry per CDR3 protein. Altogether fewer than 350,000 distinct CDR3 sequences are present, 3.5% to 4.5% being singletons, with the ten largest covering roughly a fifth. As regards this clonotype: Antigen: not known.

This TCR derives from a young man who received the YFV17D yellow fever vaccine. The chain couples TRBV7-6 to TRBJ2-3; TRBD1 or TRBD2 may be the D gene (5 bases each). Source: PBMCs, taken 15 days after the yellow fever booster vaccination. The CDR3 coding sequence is TGTGCCAGCAGCTTAGCTCGGGGCAGGGTCACAGATACGCAGTATTTT. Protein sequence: CASSLARGRVTDTQYF.